Listed below are T cell receptor beta chains from one sample, sequenced in a study of ipilimumab plus nivolumab after autologous stem cell transplantation. The assay was immunoSEQ multiplex PCR, and TCRdb's table has in-frame clones only and misses some. The table lists some 15,000 clones, about 80% of them singletons. This material consisted of PBMCs, taken in a trial of ipilimumab plus nivolumab as post-transplant consolidation. All receptors come from a male donor with diffuse large B-cell lymphoma. CDR3s include the opening cysteine and the closing phenylalanine or tryptophan. D genes are given only for firm matches. Clone size is not always given. Where it is, it says once, few, many or a class for expanded clones.

clone_size,d_call,j_call,v_call,cdr3_nt,cdr3_aa
.,.,TRBJ1-6,TRBV6-5,TGTGCCAGCAGTTTTATCTCCTATAATTCACCCCTCCACTTT,CASSFISYNSPLHF
.,.,TRBJ1-5,TRBV30,TGTGCCTGGACAGGTCCTAATAATCAGCCCCAGCATTTT,CAWTGPNNQPQHF
once,TRBD1,TRBJ1-4,TRBV28,TGTGCCAGCTCCCGGGACAGGGATAATGAAAAACTGTTTTTT,CASSRDRDNEKLFF
.,TRBD2,TRBJ2-1,TRBV19,TGTGCCAGTAGTATCTGGACTAGCGGGTCTTACAATGAGCAGTTCTTC,CASSIWTSGSYNEQFF
.,.,TRBJ2-6,TRBV5-1,TGCGCCAGCAGCTTGTTTACAGGCGGCTCTGGGGCCAACGTCCTGACTTTC,CASSLFTGGSGANVLTF
once,.,TRBJ2-7,TRBV20-1,TGCAGTGCTGGGGCCACCTACGAGCAGTACTTC,CSAGATYEQYF
once,.,TRBJ1-6,TRBV15,TGTGCCACCAGCAGAGCAACCAGAGACAGTTCAGATTCACCCCTCCACTTT,CATSRATRDSSDSPLHF
.,.,TRBJ1-4,TRBV6-5,TGTGCCAGCAGTTACGGGGGGGCTAATGAAAAACTGTTTTTT,CASSYGGANEKLFF
.,TRBD2,TRBJ2-7,TRBV5-5,TGTGCCAGCAGCGAACAACCCGGGACTAGCGGGTCCCAGTACTTC,CASSEQPGTSGSQYF
.,.,TRBJ1-5,TRBV19,TGTGCCAGTAGTCAGGAGGCAGGGTCCCATCAGCCCCAGCATTTT,CASSQEAGSHQPQHF
once,TRBD1,TRBJ2-3,TRBV4-1,TGCGCCAGCAGCCGCGCTCCGCGCGGGACAGGGGAAGATACGCAGTATTTT,CASSRAPRGTGEDTQYF
.,.,TRBJ1-2,TRBV5-6,TGTGCCAGCACAGCGGCAGGGACGAACTATGGCTACACCTTC,CASTAAGTNYGYTF
.,.,TRBJ2-7,TRBV4-2,TGTGCCAGCAGCCAACGGGACGGCACCTACGAGCAGTACTTC,CASSQRDGTYEQYF
.,.,TRBJ1-5,TRBV28,TGTGCCAGCAGTTTATTCCTGGGTACTCAGCCCCAGCATTTT,CASSLFLGTQPQHF
.,.,TRBJ1-5,TRBV15,TGTGCCACCAGCGCCGGAGGGTCTGGGATGAATCAGCCCCAGCATTTT,CATSAGGSGMNQPQHF
medium-sized,.,TRBJ2-3,TRBV7-9,TGTGCCAGCAGCCCAGATGGACCTACTTTCACAGATACGCAGTATTTT,CASSPDGPTFTDTQYF
.,.,TRBJ1-1,TRBV7-2,TGTGCCAGCAGCGGCGGACAGCCCGTTCTAGCTTTCTTT,CASSGGQPVLAFF
.,TRBD1,TRBJ1-2,TRBV18,TGTGCCAGCTCACCTGGACAGGGAGCTAACTATGGCTACACCTTC,CASSPGQGANYGYTF
.,TRBD1,TRBJ2-5,TRBV7-9,TGTGCCAGCAGCTGGGGGACAGTGCAAGAGACCCAGTACTTC,CASSWGTVQETQYF
.,.,TRBJ1-1,TRBV6-5,TGTGCCAGCAGTTACCACCAGGGCGGGACTGAAGCTTTCTTT,CASSYHQGGTEAFF
few,TRBD1,TRBJ2-7,TRBV6-5,TGTGCCAGCAGCAAACAGGGGATGAGGGGTTACGAGCAGTACTTC,CASSKQGMRGYEQYF
.,.,TRBJ1-5,TRBV6-4,TGTGCCAGCAGTGAGGACAACAATCAGCCCCAGCATTTT,CASSEDNNQPQHF
.,TRBD1,TRBJ2-1,TRBV13,TGTGCCAGCTACCAGGCGGAGGACAGGGTCCACAATGAGCAGTTCTTC,CASYQAEDRVHNEQFF
.,.,TRBJ1-1,TRBV7-6,TGTGCCAGCAGCTTACAGGAAAACACTGAAGCTTTCTTT,CASSLQENTEAFF
.,TRBD2,TRBJ2-7,TRBV9,TGTGCCAGCAGCGTTGATGCGGGGGAGAACGAGCAGTACTTC,CASSVDAGENEQYF